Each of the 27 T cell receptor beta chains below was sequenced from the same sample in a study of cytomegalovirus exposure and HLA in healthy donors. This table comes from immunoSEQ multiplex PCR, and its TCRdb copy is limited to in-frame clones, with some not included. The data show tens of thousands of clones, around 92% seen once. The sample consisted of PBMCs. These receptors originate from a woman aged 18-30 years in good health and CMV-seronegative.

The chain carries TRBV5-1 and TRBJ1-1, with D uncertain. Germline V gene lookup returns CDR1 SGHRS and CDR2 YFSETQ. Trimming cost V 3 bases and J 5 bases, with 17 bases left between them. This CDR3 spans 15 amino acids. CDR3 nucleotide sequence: TGCGCCAGCAGCTCCCACCCGGGTCTAAAAACTGAAGCTTTCTTT. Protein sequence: CASSSHPGLKTEAFF.

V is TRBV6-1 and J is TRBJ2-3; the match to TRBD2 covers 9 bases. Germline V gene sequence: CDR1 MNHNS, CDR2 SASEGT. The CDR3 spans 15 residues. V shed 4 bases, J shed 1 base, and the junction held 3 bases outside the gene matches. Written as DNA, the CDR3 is TGTGCCAGCAGTGCTGAGCGGGGGGGCACAGATACGCAGTATTTT. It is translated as CASSAERGGTDTQYF.

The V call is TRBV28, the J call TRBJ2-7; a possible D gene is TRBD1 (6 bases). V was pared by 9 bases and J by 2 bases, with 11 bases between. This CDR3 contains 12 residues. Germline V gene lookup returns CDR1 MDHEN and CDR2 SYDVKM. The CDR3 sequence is CASRKGAYEQYF. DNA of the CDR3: TGTGCCAGTCGAAAGGGGGCCTACGAGCAGTACTTC.

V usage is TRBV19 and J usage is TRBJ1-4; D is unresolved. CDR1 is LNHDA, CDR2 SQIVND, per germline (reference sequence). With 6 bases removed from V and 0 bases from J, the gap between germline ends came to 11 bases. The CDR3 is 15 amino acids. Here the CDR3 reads CASSRYSATNEKLFF. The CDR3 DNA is TGTGCCAGTAGCCGGTACAGTGCAACTAATGAAAAACTGTTTTTT.

CDR3 DNA: TGTGCCAGCAGCTCCGGGACAGGCCGGGCTAACTATGGCTACACCTTC. This gives the protein CASSSGTGRANYGYTF. This chain joins TRBV7-2 and TRBJ1-2, with 8 bases matching TRBD1. The CDR3 consists of 16 residues. Looked up from germline, CDR1 is SGHTA and CDR2 is FQGNSA. The ends lost 4 bases at V and 0 bases at J; junction bases unmatched: 7.

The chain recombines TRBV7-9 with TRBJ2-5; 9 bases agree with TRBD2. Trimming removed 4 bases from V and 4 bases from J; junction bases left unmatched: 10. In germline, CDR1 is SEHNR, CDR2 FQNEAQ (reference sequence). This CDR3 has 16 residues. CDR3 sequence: CASSSLAGFVPETQYF. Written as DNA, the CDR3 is TGTGCCAGCAGCTCCCTAGCGGGATTCGTCCCAGAGACCCAGTACTTC.

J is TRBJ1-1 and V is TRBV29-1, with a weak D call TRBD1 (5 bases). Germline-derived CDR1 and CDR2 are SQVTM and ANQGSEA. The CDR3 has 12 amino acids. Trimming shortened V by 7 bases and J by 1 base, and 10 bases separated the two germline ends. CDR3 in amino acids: CSAGTGNTEAFF. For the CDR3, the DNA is TGCAGCGCCGGAACAGGGAACACTGAAGCTTTCTTT. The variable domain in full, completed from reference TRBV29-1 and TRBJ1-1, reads SAVISQKPSRDICQRGTSLTIQCQVDSQVTMMFWYRQQPGQSLTLIATANQGSEATYESGFVIDKFPISRPNLTFSTLTVSNMSPEDSSIYLCSAGTGNTEAFFGQGTRLTVV.

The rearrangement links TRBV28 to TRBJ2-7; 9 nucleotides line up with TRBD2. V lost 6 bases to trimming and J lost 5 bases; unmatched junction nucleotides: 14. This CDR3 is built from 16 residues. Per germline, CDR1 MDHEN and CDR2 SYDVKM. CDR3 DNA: TGTGCCAGCAGCACCCGTATGATAGCGGGAGTTGACGAGCAGTACTTC. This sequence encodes CASSTRMIAGVDEQYF.

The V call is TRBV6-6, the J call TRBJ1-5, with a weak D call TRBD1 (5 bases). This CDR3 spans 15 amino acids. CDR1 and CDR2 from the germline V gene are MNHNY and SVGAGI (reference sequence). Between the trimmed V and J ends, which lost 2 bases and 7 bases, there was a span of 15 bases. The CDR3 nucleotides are TGTGCCAGCAGTTACCCACAGGCCCTCGGGCAGCCCCAGCATTTT. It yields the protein CASSYPQALGQPQHF.

The CDR3 DNA reads as TGCGCCAGCAAGTGGACTACTTCTAGCACAGATACGCAGTATTTT. Translating gives CASKWTTSSTDTQYF. This sequence joins TRBV5-1 and TRBJ2-3; a weak D match, TRBD2 (6 bases). The CDR3 has 15 amino acids. Trimming shortened V by 6 bases and J by 0 bases, and 14 bases separated the two germline ends. Germline V lookup: CDR1 SGHRS, CDR2 YFSETQ.

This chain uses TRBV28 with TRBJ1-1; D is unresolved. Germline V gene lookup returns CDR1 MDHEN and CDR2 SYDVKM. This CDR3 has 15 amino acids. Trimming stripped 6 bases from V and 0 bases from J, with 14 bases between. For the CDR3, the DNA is TGTGCCAGCAGCCTTTCCTCCCCGTTGAACACTGAAGCTTTCTTT. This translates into CASSLSSPLNTEAFF.

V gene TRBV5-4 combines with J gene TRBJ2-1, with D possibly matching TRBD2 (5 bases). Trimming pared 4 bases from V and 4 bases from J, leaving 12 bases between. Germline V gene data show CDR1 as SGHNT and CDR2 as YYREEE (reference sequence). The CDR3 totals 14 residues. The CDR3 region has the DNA TGTGCCAGCAGCGAGGGTAGAGGGTACAATGAGCAGTTCTTC. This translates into CASSEGRGYNEQFF.

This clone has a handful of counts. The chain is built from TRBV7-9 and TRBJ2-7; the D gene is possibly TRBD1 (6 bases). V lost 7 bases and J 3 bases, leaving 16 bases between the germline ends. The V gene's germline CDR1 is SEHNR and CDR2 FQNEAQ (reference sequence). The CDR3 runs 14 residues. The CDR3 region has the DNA TGTGCCAGCACTTTCTTACAGGGTGACTACGAGCAGTACTTC. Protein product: CASTFLQGDYEQYF.

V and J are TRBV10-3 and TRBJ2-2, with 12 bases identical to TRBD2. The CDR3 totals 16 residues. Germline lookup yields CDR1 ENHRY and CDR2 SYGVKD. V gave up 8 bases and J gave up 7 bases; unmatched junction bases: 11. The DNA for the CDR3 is TGTGCCATCTCGCCCCGACTAGCGGGGGAGAGCGGGGAGCTGTTTTTT. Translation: CAISPRLAGESGELFF.

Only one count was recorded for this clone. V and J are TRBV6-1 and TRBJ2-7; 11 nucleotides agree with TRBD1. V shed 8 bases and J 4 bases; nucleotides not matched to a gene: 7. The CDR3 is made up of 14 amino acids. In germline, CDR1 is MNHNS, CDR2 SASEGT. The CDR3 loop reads CASGGQGVGYEQYF. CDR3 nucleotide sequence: TGTGCCAGCGGGGGACAGGGGGTAGGTTACGAGCAGTACTTC.

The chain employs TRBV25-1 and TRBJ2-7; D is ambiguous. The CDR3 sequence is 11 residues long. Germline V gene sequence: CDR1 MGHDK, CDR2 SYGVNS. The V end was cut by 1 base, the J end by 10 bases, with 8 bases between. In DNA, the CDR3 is TGTGCCAGCAGTGAATTGCAGTCTCAGTACTTC. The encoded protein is CASSELQSQYF.

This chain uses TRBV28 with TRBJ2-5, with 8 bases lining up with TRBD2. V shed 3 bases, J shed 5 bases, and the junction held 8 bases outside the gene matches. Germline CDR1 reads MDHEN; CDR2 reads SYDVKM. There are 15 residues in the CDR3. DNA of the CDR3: TGTGCCAGCAGTTTCGCGCGGGGGGAGTGGGAGACCCAGTACTTC. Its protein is CASSFARGEWETQYF. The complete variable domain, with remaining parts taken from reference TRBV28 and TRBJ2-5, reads DVKVTQSSRYLVKRTGEKVFLECVQDMDHENMFWYRQDPGLGLRLIYFSYDVKMKEKGDIPEGYSVSREKKERFSLILESASTNQTSMYLCASSFARGEWETQYFGPGTRLLVL.

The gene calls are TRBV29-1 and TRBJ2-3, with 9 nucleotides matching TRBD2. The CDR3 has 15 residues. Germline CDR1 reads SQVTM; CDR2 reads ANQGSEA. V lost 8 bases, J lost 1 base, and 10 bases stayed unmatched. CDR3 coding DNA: TGCAGCTCCACCCCGGCTAGCGGGGGCACAGATACGCAGTATTTT. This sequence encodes CSSTPASGGTDTQYF.

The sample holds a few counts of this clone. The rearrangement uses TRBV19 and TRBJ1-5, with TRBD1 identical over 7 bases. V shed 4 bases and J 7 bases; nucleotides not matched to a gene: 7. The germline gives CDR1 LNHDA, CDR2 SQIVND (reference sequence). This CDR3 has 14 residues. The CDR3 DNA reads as TGTGCCAGTAGTAGGACAGGACGAGGACAGCCCCAGCATTTT. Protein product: CASSRTGRGQPQHF.

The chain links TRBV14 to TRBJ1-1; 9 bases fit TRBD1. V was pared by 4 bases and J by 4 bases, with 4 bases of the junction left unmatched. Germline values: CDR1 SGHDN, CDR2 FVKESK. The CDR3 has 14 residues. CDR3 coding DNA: TGTGCCAGCAGCCCAAGGACAGGGGCCACTGAAGCTTTCTTT. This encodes CASSPRTGATEAFF.

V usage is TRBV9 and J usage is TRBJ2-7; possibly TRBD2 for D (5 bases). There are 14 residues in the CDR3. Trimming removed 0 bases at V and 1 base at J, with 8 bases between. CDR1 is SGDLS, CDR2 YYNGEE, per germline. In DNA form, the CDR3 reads TGTGCCAGCAGCGTAGGGCTAGCTTCCTACGAGCAGTACTTC. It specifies CASSVGLASYEQYF.

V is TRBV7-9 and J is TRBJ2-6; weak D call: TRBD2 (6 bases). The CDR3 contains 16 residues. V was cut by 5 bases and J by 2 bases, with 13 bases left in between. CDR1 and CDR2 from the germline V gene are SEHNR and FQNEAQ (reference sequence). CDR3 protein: CASSAGPVPGANVLTF. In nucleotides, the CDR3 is TGTGCCAGCAGCGCGGGACCGGTTCCTGGGGCCAACGTCCTGACTTTC.

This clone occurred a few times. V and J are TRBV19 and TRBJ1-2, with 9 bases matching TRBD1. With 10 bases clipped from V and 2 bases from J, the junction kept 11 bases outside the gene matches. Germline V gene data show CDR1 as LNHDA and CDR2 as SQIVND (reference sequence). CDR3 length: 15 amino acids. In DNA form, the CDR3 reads TGTGCCACCACCGACGAGGGACAGGGCAACTATGGCTACACCTTC. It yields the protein CATTDEGQGNYGYTF. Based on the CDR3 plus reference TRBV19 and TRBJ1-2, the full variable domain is DGGITQSPKYLFRKEGQNVTLSCEQNLNHDAMYWYRQDPGQGLRLIYYSQIVNDFQKGDIAEGYSVSREKKESFPLTVTSAQKNPTAFYLCATTDEGQGNYGYTFGSGTRLTVV.

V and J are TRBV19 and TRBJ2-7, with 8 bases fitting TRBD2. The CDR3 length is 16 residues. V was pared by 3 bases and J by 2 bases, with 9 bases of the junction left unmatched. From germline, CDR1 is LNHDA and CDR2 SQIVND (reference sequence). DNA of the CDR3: TGTGCCAGTAGTATTTCTGGCGGGAGGAGGACCTACGAGCAGTACTTC. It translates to CASSISGGRRTYEQYF.

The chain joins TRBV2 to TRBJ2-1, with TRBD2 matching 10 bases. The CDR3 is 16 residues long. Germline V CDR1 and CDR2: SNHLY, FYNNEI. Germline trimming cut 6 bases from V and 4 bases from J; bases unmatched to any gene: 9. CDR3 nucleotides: TGTGCCAGCAGATACTCACTAGCGGGAAGTTACAATGAGCAGTTCTTC. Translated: CASRYSLAGSYNEQFF.

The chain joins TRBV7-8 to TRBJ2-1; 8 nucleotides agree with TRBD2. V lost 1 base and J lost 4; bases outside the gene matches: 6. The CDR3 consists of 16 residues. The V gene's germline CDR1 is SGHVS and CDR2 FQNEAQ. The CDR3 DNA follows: TGTGCCAGCAGCTTAGTAGGCGGGGGGATTTACAATGAGCAGTTCTTC. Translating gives CASSLVGGGIYNEQFF. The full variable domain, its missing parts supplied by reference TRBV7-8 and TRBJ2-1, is GAGVSQSPRYKVAKRGQDVALRCDPISGHVSLFWYQQALGQGPEFLTYFQNEAQLDKSGLPSDRFFAERPEGSVSTLKIQRTQQEDSAVYLCASSLVGGGIYNEQFFGPGTRLTVL.

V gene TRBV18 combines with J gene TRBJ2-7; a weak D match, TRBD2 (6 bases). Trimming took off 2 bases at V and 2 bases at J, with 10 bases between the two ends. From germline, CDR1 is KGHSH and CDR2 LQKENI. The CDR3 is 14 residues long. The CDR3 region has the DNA TGTGCCAGCTCACCAGAGCGGGCCCCCTACGAGCAGTACTTC. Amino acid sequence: CASSPERAPYEQYF.